This T cell receptor beta chain stems from a study of blood T cell repertoires in COVID-19. V lost 4 bases and J lost 5; bases outside the gene matches: 8. Germline V gene data show CDR1 as SNHLY and CDR2 as FYNNEI. The CDR3 is 15 amino acids. Sequencing used immunoSEQ multiplex PCR; TCRdb keeps in-frame clones, though not all of them. Found here are 30,000 or so clones, around 86% of them singletons; the top ten hold approximately 5.7%. The material sequenced was peripheral blood. The J gene is TRBJ1-1, the V gene TRBV2; 9 bases map to TRBD1. The source is an elderly woman with active or convalescent COVID-19. CDR3 region: CASSATGGSRTEAFF. CDR3 in DNA: TGTGCCAGCAGTGCAACAGGGGGCTCTCGAACTGAAGCTTTCTTT. Based on the CDR3 plus reference TRBV2 and TRBJ1-1, the full variable domain is EPEVTQTPSHQVTQMGQEVILRCVPISNHLYFYWYRQILGQKVEFLVSFYNNEISEKSEIFDDQFSVERPDGSNFTLKIRSTKLEDSAMYFCASSATGGSRTEAFFGQGTRLTVV.